These 19 T cell receptor beta chains share one sample of origin, sequenced in a study of blood T cells in healthy people across ages. A second PCR of roughly 7 to 11 cycles used a sample-barcoded 5' primer and a J-beta primer mix. TCRdb reanalysed the 5' RACE reads using MiXCR and keeps one entry per CDR3 protein. This repertoire shows 1.8 million or so distinct CDR3 sequences, about two fifths found once; its top ten account for approximately 22%. Material: blood. The receptors were sampled from a human donor in good health.

The chain joins TRBV4-1 to TRBJ1-4; the D gene is possibly TRBD1 (6 bases). Trimming removed 0 bases at V and 15 bases at J, with 20 bases between. The CDR3 has 15 residues. Looked up from germline, CDR1 is MGHRA and CDR2 is YSYEKL. The chain's CDR3 is CASSQDITPDRGVFF. The CDR3 DNA reads TGCGCCAGCAGCCAAGATATCACCCCGGACAGAGGAGTGTTTTTT.

For this clonotype: Germline and junction disagree at one end, which may indicate a read error. V usage is TRBV9 and J usage is TRBJ1-5, with TRBD1 as a possible D gene (6 bases). The CDR3 sequence is 15 residues long. Per germline, CDR1 SGDLS and CDR2 YYNGEE. CDR3 DNA: TGTGCCAGCAGCGTAGATTGGGGGCCCAATCAGTCCCAGCATTTT. Translating it yields CASSVDWGPNQSQHF.

This clonotype came up once. CDR3 sequence reads: CASSPASLNTEAFF. Written as DNA, the CDR3 is TGTGCCAGCAGCCCCGCCTCCCTGAACACTGAAGCTTTCTTT. The chain couples TRBV7-9 to TRBJ1-1; D gene ambiguous. Trimming removed 5 bases at V and 0 bases at J, with 10 bases between. This CDR3 has 14 amino acids. CDR1 is SEHNR and CDR2 is FQNEAQ in the germline V gene (reference sequence). The entire variable domain, with the rest obtained from reference TRBV7-9 and TRBJ1-1, is as follows: DTGVSQNPRHKITKRGQNVTFRCDPISEHNRLYWYRQTLGQGPEFLTYFQNEAQLEKSRLLSDRFSAERPKGSFSTLEIQRTEQGDSAMYLCASSPASLNTEAFFGQGTRLTVV.

This chain links TRBV15 with TRBJ2-4, with 7 bases identical to TRBD1. Germline V gene data show CDR1 as LNHNV and CDR2 as YYDKDF (reference sequence). J gave up 13 bases and V 5 bases, and 11 bases lay outside the gene matches. The length of the CDR3 is 13 residues. As DNA, the CDR3 is TGTGCCACCAGCTGGGGACAGATCAATGAGCAGTACTTC. This gives the protein CATSWGQINEQYF.

This clonotype was seen a handful of times. The genes are TRBV29-1 and TRBJ1-1; D gene unclear. Trimming stripped 7 bases from V and 1 base from J, with 7 bases between. CDR1 and CDR2 (germline): SQVTM, ANQGSEA. The CDR3 is made up of 11 amino acids. CDR3 residues: CSETTNTEAFF. The DNA for the CDR3 is TGCAGCGAAACAACGAACACTGAAGCTTTCTTT.

J is TRBJ2-6 and V is TRBV7-9; D is possibly TRBD2 (5 bases). The V end was cut by 7 bases, the J end by 2 bases, with 21 bases between. Per germline, CDR1 SEHNR and CDR2 FQNEAQ (reference sequence). The CDR3 consists of 18 residues. The CDR3 reads CASMGTEARRPGANVLTF. The DNA for the CDR3 is TGTGCCAGCATGGGAACCGAGGCGAGGAGGCCTGGGGCCAACGTCCTGACTTTC.

This sequence joins TRBV29-1 and TRBJ2-1; TRBD1 matches 9 bases. Germline values: CDR1 SQVTM, CDR2 ANQGSEA. The CDR3 totals 12 residues. The V segment lost 7 bases and the J segment 13 bases; nucleotides outside the gene matches: 11. The CDR3 bases are TGCAGCGCTACAGGGGGCAAAGAGACCCAGTTCTTC. It translates to CSATGGKETQFF.

V and J are TRBV29-1 and TRBJ1-1; maybe TRBD1 (6 bases). This CDR3 spans 14 amino acids. V was cut by 7 bases and J by 0 bases, with 15 bases left in between. In germline, CDR1 is SQVTM, CDR2 ANQGSEA. The CDR3 nucleotides are TGCAGCGCCATACCAGACAGGCTGAACACTGAAGCTTTCTTT. It is translated as CSAIPDRLNTEAFF.

As regards this clonotype: Its ends do not fully match the called genes, so a read error is possible. The rearrangement links TRBV29-1 to TRBJ1-1; 7 nucleotides match TRBD1. CDR1 is SQVTM, CDR2 ANQGSEA, per germline. CDR3 length equals 12 residues. CDR3 in amino acids: CSIERGQDEAFF. The CDR3 DNA reads as TGCAGCATTGAACGCGGACAGGATGAAGCTTTCTTT. The variable domain in full, with the rest retrieved from reference TRBV29-1 and TRBJ1-1, is SAVISQKPSRDICQRGTSLTIQCQVDSQVTMMFWYRQQPGQSLTLIATANQGSEATYESGFVIDKFPISRPNLTFSTLTVSNMSPEDSSIYLCSIERGQDEAFFGQGTRLTVV.

The chain recombines TRBV20-1 with TRBJ1-2; D call uncertain. The CDR3 runs to 15 residues. Germline V gene lookup returns CDR1 DFQATT and CDR2 SNEGSKA (reference sequence). V lost 1 base and J lost 0, with 12 bases in between. Here the CDR3 reads CSARVFNGTNYGYTF. CDR3 coding DNA: TGCAGTGCTAGAGTATTTAACGGAACTAACTATGGCTACACCTTC.

This clonotype appeared a few times. This rearrangement joins TRBV10-3 to TRBJ1-1, with 10 bases matching TRBD1. This CDR3 is built from 14 residues. Unmatched junction bases numbered 4, after V lost 6 bases and J lost 3 bases. CDR1 and CDR2 (germline): ENHRY, SYGVKD. The CDR3 DNA reads as TGTGCCATCAGCTTAGGACAGGGGGACACTGAAGCTTTCTTT. Translated: CAISLGQGDTEAFF.

In this sample, this clonotype turned up once. An end of the junction differs from the germline gene, which may be a read error. The chain is built from TRBV4-1 and TRBJ2-7; D is unclear. The CDR3 extends over 14 amino acids. Germline V lookup: CDR1 MGHRA, CDR2 YSYEKL. CDR3 nucleotide sequence: TGCGCCAGCAGTCAAGAAGGCAGTTACAATGAGCAGTACTTC. It specifies CASSQEGSYNEQYF.

This clonotype was picked up a small number of times. This rearrangement joins TRBV20-1 to TRBJ2-3; 12 bases are a match to TRBD2. Germline CDR1 DFQATT, CDR2 SNEGSKA (reference sequence). Trimming took 4 bases from V and 1 from J; bases not matched to a gene: 3. The CDR3 totals 15 residues. The CDR3 DNA reads as TGCAGTGCTAAACGACTAGCGGGGGGCACAGATACGCAGTATTTT. Encoded protein: CSAKRLAGGTDTQYF.

The chain combines TRBV4-1 with TRBJ2-7; D tentatively fits TRBD1 or TRBD2 (6 bases each). Germline values: CDR1 MGHRA, CDR2 YSYEKL. V lost 2 bases to trimming and J lost 10 bases, with 21 bases between them. The CDR3 totals 15 residues. The CDR3 spells CASSQHGGPAETQYF. The CDR3 nucleotides are TGCGCCAGCAGCCAACACGGGGGCCCAGCGGAGACTCAGTACTTC.

This clonotype appeared once. One end of the junction varies from germline; a read error may be responsible. The V call is TRBV7-8, the J call TRBJ2-7; D is undetermined. CDR3 size: 14 residues. Looked up from germline, CDR1 is SGHVS and CDR2 is FQNEAQ. CDR3 loop: CTSSLAGSSYEQYF. CDR3 bases: TGTACCAGCAGCTTAGCAGGCAGTTCCTACGAGCAGTACTTC.

V usage is TRBV20-1 and J usage is TRBJ1-1; 7 bases agree with TRBD1. This CDR3 is 13 amino acids long. V shed 4 bases and J 7 bases; nucleotides not matched to a gene: 9. CDR1 DFQATT and CDR2 SNEGSKA come from the germline V gene (reference sequence). The CDR3 spells CSAKPTGAGEAFF. The CDR3 coding sequence is TGCAGTGCTAAGCCTACAGGGGCCGGTGAAGCTTTCTTT.

The chain has TRBV28 and TRBJ1-5; D gene uncertain. Germline assignment: CDR1 MDHEN and CDR2 SYDVKM. The V end was cut by 3 bases, the J end by 3 bases, with 6 bases between. The CDR3 contains 13 residues. The CDR3 here is CASSFQNNQPQHF. CDR3 DNA: TGTGCCAGCAGTTTCCAGAACAATCAGCCCCAGCATTTT. Full variable domain (missing parts from reference TRBV28 and TRBJ1-5): DVKVTQSSRYLVKRTGEKVFLECVQDMDHENMFWYRQDPGLGLRLIYFSYDVKMKEKGDIPEGYSVSREKKERFSLILESASTNQTSMYLCASSFQNNQPQHFGDGTRLSIL.

This clonotype showed up just a few times. CDR3 in amino acids: CSARDISGISPNSYEQYF. CDR3 DNA: TGCAGTGCTAGAGATATTAGCGGCATATCCCCTAACTCCTACGAGCAGTACTTC. The chain has TRBV20-1 and TRBJ2-7; weak D call: TRBD2 (6 bases). Per germline, CDR1 DFQATT and CDR2 SNEGSKA (reference sequence). The CDR3 is made up of 18 amino acids. Trimming removed 0 bases at V and 0 bases at J, with 21 bases between.

This clonotype was recorded a few times. The chain uses TRBV6-2 or TRBV6-3 and TRBJ1-5; D is unclear. The CDR3 is made up of 15 amino acids. Between the trimmed V and J ends, which lost 5 bases and 0 bases, there was a span of 11 bases. Germline loops: CDR1 MNHEY, CDR2 SVGEGT. The CDR3 reads CASSPPEPSNQPQHF. The CDR3 nucleotides are TGTGCCAGCAGTCCACCAGAGCCTAGCAATCAGCCCCAGCATTTT.